This TCR beta chain was sequenced in a study of blood T cell repertoires in COVID-19. Study-wide context: The United States, Italy and Spain provided the acute and convalescent COVID-19 samples. PBMCs, B-cell-depleted T cells, or T cells provided the cDNA or gDNA that made up the material.

In the original processing: Nucleated cell counts were estimated from reference gene primer amplification. Profiling relied on immunoSEQ multiplex PCR, and the TCRdb table lists in-frame clones only, not all of them. Clone size and the V and J calls come from that table; the DNA yielded D and trimming. The profile shows approximately 310,000 clones, approximately 91% of them singletons. Recovery meant two consecutive negative NP/OP PCR tests, professional clearance, or resolved symptoms. The CDR3 sequence is 15 residues long. V lost 1 base, J lost 2 bases, and 8 bases lay in between. The V gene's germline CDR1 is SGHTA and CDR2 FQGTGA.

The genes are TRBV7-3 and TRBJ2-2; the D is unclear. The origin of this receptor is a man in his 60s who had recovered from COVID-19. Sequencing was done on a sample of PBMCs or T cells enriched from blood (not recorded which). The CDR3 protein is CASSLILENTGELFF. CDR3 nucleotides: TGTGCCAGCAGCTTAATTCTAGAAAACACCGGGGAGCTGTTTTTT.